The following is a TCR beta chain sequence with its context. Being one base from a much bigger clone, this may be a read error. This specimen comes from a study of T cells in Graves' hyperthyroidism and ophthalmopathy. This CDR3 contains 15 residues. Looked up from germline, CDR1 is SGDLS and CDR2 is YYNGEE. Researchers amplified the TCR beta CDR3 regions from RNA transcripts. HTBI primers were employed in a first-round RT-PCR of the TCR CDR3. One entry per CDR3 protein results from TCRdb running MiXCR on the multiplex PCR reads. The table records around 580,000 distinct CDR3 sequences, about 45% of them present only once. Those patients with uncontrolled infection, other autoimmune disease, pregnancy or lactation were excluded. Each diagnosis was grounded in clinical symptoms, serum thyroxine and TRAb, thyroid ultrasound, and orbital computed tomography.

This TCR came from a woman aged 18-35 years with Graves' hyperthyroidism. The chain joins TRBV9 to TRBJ1-4; tentatively, D is TRBD1 (5 bases). Source material: peripheral blood or thyroid tissue (not recorded which). CDR3 DNA: TGTGCCAGCAGCGTAGATGATGGGGGTGGAGAAAAACTGTCTTTT. This encodes CASSVDDGGGEKLSF.